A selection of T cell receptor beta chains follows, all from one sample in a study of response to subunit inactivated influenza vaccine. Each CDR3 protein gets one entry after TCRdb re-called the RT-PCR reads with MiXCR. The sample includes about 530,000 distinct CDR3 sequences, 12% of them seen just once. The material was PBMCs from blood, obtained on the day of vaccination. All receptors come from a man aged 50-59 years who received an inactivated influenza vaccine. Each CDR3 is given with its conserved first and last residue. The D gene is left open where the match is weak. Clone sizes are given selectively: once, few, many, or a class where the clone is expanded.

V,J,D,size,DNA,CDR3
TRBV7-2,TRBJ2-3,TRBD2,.,TGTGCCAGCAGCTTAATTGCCACTAGCGGGAGTACAGATACGCAGTATTTT,CASSLIATSGSTDTQYF
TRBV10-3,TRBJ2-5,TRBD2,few,TGTGCCATCAGTGGAGGGACCGGGACTAGCGGCCAGTACCAAGAGACCCAGTACTTC,CAISGGTGTSGQYQETQYF
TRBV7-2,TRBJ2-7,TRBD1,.,TGTGCCAGCAGCCCTGCGTCGGGACAGGGTTCCTACGAGCAGTACTTC,CASSPASGQGSYEQYF
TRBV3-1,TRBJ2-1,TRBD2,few,TGTGCCAGCAGCCATGGGACGGGAGGGCCGTCCTACAATGAGCAGTTCTTC,CASSHGTGGPSYNEQFF
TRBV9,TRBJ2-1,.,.,TGTGCCAGCAGCGTAGTGGTGAGCTCCTACAATGAGCAGTTCTTC,CASSVVVSSYNEQFF
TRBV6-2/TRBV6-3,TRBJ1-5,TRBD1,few,TGTGCCAGCATCCACTCAGGGGGGAATCAGCCCCAGCATTTT,CASIHSGGNQPQHF
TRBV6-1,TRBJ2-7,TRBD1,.,TGTGCCAGCAGTGACAGACAGGGAATGAGGGAGCAGTACTTC,CASSDRQGMREQYF
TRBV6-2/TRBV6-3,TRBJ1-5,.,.,TGTGCCAGCAGTTACTCGACTAGAGGGGATGATCAGCCCCAGCATTTT,CASSYSTRGDDQPQHF
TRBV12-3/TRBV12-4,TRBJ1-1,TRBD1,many,TGTGCCAGCATCCGGACAGGGGGGAACACTGAAGCTTTCTTT,CASIRTGGNTEAFF
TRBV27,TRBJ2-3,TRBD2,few,TGTGCCAGCAGTTCTATAGCGGGAATCTCAGATACGCAGTATTTT,CASSSIAGISDTQYF
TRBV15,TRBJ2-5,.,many,TGTGCCACTAGTGTTGAGGAGGGGACCCAGTACTTC,CATSVEEGTQYF
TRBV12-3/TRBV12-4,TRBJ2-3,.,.,TGTGCCAGCACCACAGAATGGACAGATACGCAGTATTTT,CASTTEWTDTQYF
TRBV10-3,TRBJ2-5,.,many,TGTGCCATCAGTGATTCCCCAGGGGAGACCCAGTACTTC,CAISDSPGETQYF
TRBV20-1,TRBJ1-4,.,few,TGCAGTGCTCTGCAGCACCCAACTAATGAAAAACTGTTTTTT,CSALQHPTNEKLFF
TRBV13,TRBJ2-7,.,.,TGTGCCAGCAGCGGGGTCGAGCAGTACTTC,CASSGVEQYF
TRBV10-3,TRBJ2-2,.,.,TGTGCCATCAGTGGTCCCGCTAGCACCGCGAACACCGGGGAGCTGTTTTTT,CAISGPASTANTGELFF
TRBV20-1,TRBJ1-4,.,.,TGCAGTGCTAGGTCCGCTATAGGGGAAAAACTGTTTTTT,CSARSAIGEKLFF
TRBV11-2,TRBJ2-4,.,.,TGTGCCAGCAGCCCATACGGCCAGTCAGGGGCCGGGAACAAAAACATTCAGTACTTC,CASSPYGQSGAGNKNIQYF
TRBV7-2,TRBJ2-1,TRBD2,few,TGTGCCAGCAGCCGAAGACTAGCGGGGAATGAGCAGTTCTTC,CASSRRLAGNEQFF
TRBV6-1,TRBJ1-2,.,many,TGTGCCAGCAGTGGACCGAAACTCTATGGCTACACCTTC,CASSGPKLYGYTF
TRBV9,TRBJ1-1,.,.,TGTGCCAGCAGCGCTCACAGGGTTGGGAACACTGAAGCTTTCTTT,CASSAHRVGNTEAFF
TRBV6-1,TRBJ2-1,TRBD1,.,TGTGCCAGCAGCCAGTCGGGACAGGTCTCCTTGCAGTTCTTC,CASSQSGQVSLQFF
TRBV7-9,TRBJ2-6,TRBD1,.,TGTGCCAGCAGCTTAGCGGGACAGAGCTCTGGGGCCAACGTCCTGACTTTC,CASSLAGQSSGANVLTF
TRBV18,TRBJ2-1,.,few,TGTGCCAGCTCACCACCGGACCGCAATGAGCAGTTCTTC,CASSPPDRNEQFF
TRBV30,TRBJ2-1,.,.,TGTGCCTGGAGTGTATTTGGCAATGAGCAGTTCTTC,CAWSVFGNEQFF
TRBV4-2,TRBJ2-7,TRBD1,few,TGTGCCAGCAGAGACTCGGACAGGGGCCCCTACGAGCAGTACTTC,CASRDSDRGPYEQYF
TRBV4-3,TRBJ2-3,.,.,TGCGCCAGCAGCCAAGTCACTAGTAAAACAGATACGCAGTATTTT,CASSQVTSKTDTQYF
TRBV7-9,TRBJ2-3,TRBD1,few,TGTGCCAGCAGCTTAGCCGGGCCAGGGGGCTTGGATACGCAGTATTTT,CASSLAGPGGLDTQYF
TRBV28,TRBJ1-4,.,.,TGTGCCACGGGAGAGTTAAGATTCTCTGAAAAACTGTTTTTT,CATGELRFSEKLFF
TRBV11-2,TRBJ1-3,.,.,TGTGCCAGCAGAGTGGGACCGAGTTCTGGAAACACCATATATTTT,CASRVGPSSGNTIYF
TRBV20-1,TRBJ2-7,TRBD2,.,TGCAGTGCTATCACAGCGGGAGGAGGCTACGAGCAGTACTTC,CSAITAGGGYEQYF
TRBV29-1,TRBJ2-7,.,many,TGCAGCGTTGAAGAGGTCGGGACGAATCACTACGAGCAGTACTTC,CSVEEVGTNHYEQYF
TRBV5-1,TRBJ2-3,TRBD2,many,TGCGCCAGCAGCGTGACTAGCGTTCGAACAGATACGCAGTATTTT,CASSVTSVRTDTQYF
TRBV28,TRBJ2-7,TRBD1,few,TGTGCCAGCAGTTTAGGGACAGGTTATCTTTACGAGCAGTACTTC,CASSLGTGYLYEQYF
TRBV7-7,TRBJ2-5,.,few,TGTGCTAGCAGCTTATTTATGAGCCCAGGAGAGACCCAGTACTTC,CASSLFMSPGETQYF
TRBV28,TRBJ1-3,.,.,TGTGCCAGCAGTTTAGTCGGGGGCCCGAACTCTGGAAACACCATATATTTT,CASSLVGGPNSGNTIYF
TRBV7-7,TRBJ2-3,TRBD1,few,TGTGCTAGCAGCTTAGCCGGGGACAGATACTCCACAGATACGCAGTATTTT,CASSLAGDRYSTDTQYF
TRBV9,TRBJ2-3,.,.,TGTGCCAGCAGCGTAGGGCAAAGCACAGATACGCAGTATTTT,CASSVGQSTDTQYF
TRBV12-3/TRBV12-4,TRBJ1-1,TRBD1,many,TGTGCCAGCAGTCCTCCAGTGGCAGGGGGAGCTTTCTTT,CASSPPVAGGAFF
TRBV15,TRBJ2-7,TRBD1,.,TGTGCCACCAGCAGAGAGTTTCATTCAGGACAGGGCTACGAGCAGTACTTC,CATSREFHSGQGYEQYF
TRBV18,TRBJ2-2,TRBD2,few,TGTGCCAGCTCACCACCGTTGAGCGGGACCACCGGGGAGCTGTTTTTT,CASSPPLSGTTGELFF
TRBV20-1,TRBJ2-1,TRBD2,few,TGCAGTGCTGGGACTAGCGGGAGAAACTACAATGAGCAGTTCTTC,CSAGTSGRNYNEQFF
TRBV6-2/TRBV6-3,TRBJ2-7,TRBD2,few,TGTGCCAGTGGACTAGCTCCTTCCTACGAGCAGTACTTC,CASGLAPSYEQYF
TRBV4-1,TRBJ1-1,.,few,TGCGCCAGCAGCCGAAACCGGGTCCTGAACACTGAAGCTTTCTTT,CASSRNRVLNTEAFF
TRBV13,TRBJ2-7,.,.,TGTGCCAGCAGCACGGGGTGGGGAGAGCAGTACTTC,CASSTGWGEQYF
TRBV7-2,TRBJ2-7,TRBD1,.,TGTGCCAGCAGCTTAAGAGCGGCCGGGACAGAATCCTACGAGCAGTACTTC,CASSLRAAGTESYEQYF
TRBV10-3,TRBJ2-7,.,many,TGTGCCATCAGTGACCGCCAACAGGAGCAGTACTTC,CAISDRQQEQYF
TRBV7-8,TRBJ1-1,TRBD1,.,TGTGCCAGCAGCTTGCAAGACAGGGTGGGCACTGAAGCTTTCTTT,CASSLQDRVGTEAFF
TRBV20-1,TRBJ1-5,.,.,TGCAGTGCTAGAGATAGGCGAGGGGATCAGCCCCAGCATTTT,CSARDRRGDQPQHF
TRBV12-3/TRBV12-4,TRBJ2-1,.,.,TGTGCCAGCAGTTTCCGGGTACTTAATGAGCAGTTCTTC,CASSFRVLNEQFF
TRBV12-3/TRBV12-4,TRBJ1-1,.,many,TGTGCCAGCAGTTTAGCGGTCACTGAAGCTTTCTTT,CASSLAVTEAFF
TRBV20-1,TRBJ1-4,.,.,TGCAGTGCTACGCCCAGGGTGTCCCGTGAAAAACTGTTTTTT,CSATPRVSREKLFF
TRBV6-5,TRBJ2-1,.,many,TGTGCCAGCAGTTACGGGGGATCCTACAATGAGCAGTTCTTC,CASSYGGSYNEQFF
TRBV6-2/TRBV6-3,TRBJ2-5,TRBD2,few,TGTGCCAGCAGTTCCCTGGGACTAGCGGGCACGTACCAAGAGACCCAGTACTTC,CASSSLGLAGTYQETQYF
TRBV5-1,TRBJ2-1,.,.,TGCGCCAGCAGCTTGGAGGGGAACGCTGAGCAGTTCTTC,CASSLEGNAEQFF
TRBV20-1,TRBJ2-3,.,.,TGCAGTGCTAGAGAAGGGAGAAGCACAGATACGCAGTATTTT,CSAREGRSTDTQYF
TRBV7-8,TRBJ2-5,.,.,TGTGCCAGCAGCTTAGACTTGCTGGAGGAGACCCAGTACTTC,CASSLDLLEETQYF
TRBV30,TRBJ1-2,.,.,TGTGCCTGGAGTGTAAAGGGGGTCCATGGCTACACCTTC,CAWSVKGVHGYTF
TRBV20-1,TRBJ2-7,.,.,TGCAGTGCTAGCCCTCACTACGAGCAGTACTTC,CSASPHYEQYF
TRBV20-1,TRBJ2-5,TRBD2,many,TGCAGTGCTCTCGGGACTAGCGGATTTAAAGAGACCCAGTACTTC,CSALGTSGFKETQYF